This T cell receptor (beta chain) comes out of a study of cytomegalovirus exposure and HLA in healthy donors. Overall study context: Earlier results showed 90 million to 130 million unique TCR beta sequences derived from roughly 180 million T cells. HLA-typed donors were the source of 86 million or so unique TCRs held in an early data release. Study-level results: Indistinguishable V segments such as TRBV6-2 and TRBV6-3 were excluded. Most TCR sequences were seen very rarely across donors, but some public TCRs occurred in many.

In the PCR, 60 Vbeta and 13 Jbeta primers were used. Method: immunoSEQ multiplex PCR; TCRdb's copy keeps in-frame clones and lacks some. The top ten hold around 3% of the sample, which has some 130,000 clones, approximately 80% seen once. The CDR3 runs 16 residues. Trimming took off 0 bases at V and 0 bases at J, with 9 bases between the two ends. Germline CDR1 is LNHDA and CDR2 is SQIVND (reference sequence). As concerns this clone: Its matching antigen is unknown.

The sequencing sample was made of PBMCs. The V call is TRBV19, the J call TRBJ1-3; D perhaps matches TRBD1 (5 bases). The clonotype was recovered from a man between 35 and 55 years old in good health and CMV-seronegative. The CDR3: CASSIERGNSGNTIYF. Here the CDR3 DNA reads TGTGCCAGTAGTATAGAACGGGGGAACTCTGGAAACACCATATATTTT.